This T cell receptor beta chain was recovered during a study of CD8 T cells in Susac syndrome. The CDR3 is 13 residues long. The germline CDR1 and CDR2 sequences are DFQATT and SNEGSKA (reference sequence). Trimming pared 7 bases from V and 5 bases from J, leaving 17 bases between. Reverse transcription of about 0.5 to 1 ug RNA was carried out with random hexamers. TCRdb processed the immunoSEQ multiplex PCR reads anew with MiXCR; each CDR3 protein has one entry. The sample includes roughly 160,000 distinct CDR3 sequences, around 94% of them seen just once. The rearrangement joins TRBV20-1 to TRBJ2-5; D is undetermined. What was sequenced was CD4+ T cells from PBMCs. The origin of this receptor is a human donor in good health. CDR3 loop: CSGLGSDLETQYF. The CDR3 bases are TGCAGTGGTCTTGGTTCCGATCTTGAGACCCAGTACTTC.